A selection of T cell receptor beta chains follows, all from one sample in a study of OX40 agonist ivuxolimab in advanced cancers. Using immunoSEQ multiplex PCR, the repertoire was profiled, and TCRdb retains in-frame clones only, with some absent. Of about 26,000 clones detected, approximately 90% appear once; the ten largest clones hold 15% to 20%. The input for sequencing was CD4+ or CD8+ T cells sorted from blood, taken in a trial of the OX40 agonist ivuxolimab. These receptors originate from an adult with an advanced solid tumor such as melanoma, head and neck, liver or kidney cancer. CDR3s include the opening cysteine and the closing phenylalanine or tryptophan. D genes are given only for firm matches. Clone size is shown for a subset of rows, as once, few, many or a class of expanded clone.

CDR3: CASRIQGVHYEQYF; DNA: TGTGCCAGCAGGATACAGGGGGTACACTACGAGCAGTACTTC; D: TRBD1; V: TRBV28; size: once; J: TRBJ2-7
CDR3: CASTSGGRPNTGELFF; DNA: TGTGCCAGCACTTCGGGGGGACGACCGAACACCGGGGAGCTGTTTTTT; D: TRBD2; V: TRBV27; size: .; J: TRBJ2-2
CDR3: CASSDPGNYEQYF; DNA: TGTGCCAGCAGTGACCCGGGGAACTACGAGCAGTACTTC; D: .; V: TRBV27; size: .; J: TRBJ2-7
CDR3: CSVSGVWGQGTYNEQFF; DNA: TGCAGCGTTTCTGGAGTGTGGGGACAGGGAACATACAATGAGCAGTTCTTC; D: TRBD1; V: TRBV29-1; size: .; J: TRBJ2-1
CDR3: CASSLAGRGYEQYF; DNA: TGTGCCAGCAGTTTAGCAGGCAGGGGCTACGAGCAGTACTTC; D: .; V: TRBV27; size: .; J: TRBJ2-7
CDR3: CASSDPTRDPEQYF; DNA: TGTGCCAGCAGTGATCCTACGCGGGATCCCGAGCAGTACTTC; D: .; V: TRBV25-1; size: .; J: TRBJ2-7
CDR3: CSGLAGTGELFF; DNA: TGCAGCGGACTAGCGGGCACCGGGGAGCTGTTTTTT; D: TRBD2; V: TRBV29-1; size: .; J: TRBJ2-2
CDR3: CASSPGQGADEQYF; DNA: TGTGCCAGCAGTCCAGGACAGGGGGCAGACGAGCAGTACTTC; D: TRBD1; V: TRBV27; size: .; J: TRBJ2-7
CDR3: CASSLPTYEQYF; DNA: TGCGCCAGCAGCCTACCAACCTACGAGCAGTACTTC; D: .; V: TRBV5-1; size: .; J: TRBJ2-7
CDR3: CASSLEWAGAEAFF; DNA: TGTGCCAGCAGCTTGGAGTGGGCGGGGGCTGAAGCTTTCTTT; D: .; V: TRBV5-6; size: .; J: TRBJ1-1
CDR3: CASSVTTGPYQPQHF; DNA: TGTGCCAGCAGCGTTACAACAGGGCCCTATCAGCCCCAGCATTTT; D: .; V: TRBV7-2; size: few; J: TRBJ1-5
CDR3: CASSFSSGSANEQFF; DNA: TGTGCCAGCAGCTTCTCTAGCGGGAGTGCTAATGAGCAGTTCTTC; D: TRBD2; V: TRBV7-9; size: once; J: TRBJ2-1
CDR3: CASSFYSGGFEDTQYF; DNA: TGTGCCAGCAGTTTCTATAGCGGGGGGTTTGAAGATACGCAGTATTTT; D: TRBD2; V: TRBV27; size: .; J: TRBJ2-3
CDR3: CASSGPSVSTETQYF; DNA: TGTGCCAGCAGTGGTCCGAGCGTCTCTACGGAGACCCAGTACTTC; D: .; V: TRBV6-1; size: .; J: TRBJ2-5
CDR3: CASSERGIGETQYF; DNA: TGCGCCAGCAGTGAAAGAGGGATAGGGGAGACCCAGTACTTC; D: .; V: TRBV10-1; size: .; J: TRBJ2-5
CDR3: CATMNGYEQYF; DNA: TGTGCCACCATGAACGGGTACGAGCAGTACTTC; D: .; V: TRBV19; size: .; J: TRBJ2-7
CDR3: CASSPIRGGQTEAFF; DNA: TGTGCCAGCAGTCCCATACGAGGTGGGCAGACTGAAGCTTTCTTT; D: .; V: TRBV6-1; size: .; J: TRBJ1-1
CDR3: CASSEGGANVLTF; DNA: TGTGCCAGCAGTGAAGGAGGGGCCAACGTCCTGACTTTC; D: .; V: TRBV7-3; size: .; J: TRBJ2-6
CDR3: CASEGDAYGYTF; DNA: TGTGCCAGCGAGGGGGATGCCTATGGCTACACCTTC; D: .; V: TRBV7-9; size: .; J: TRBJ1-2
CDR3: CASSSEVGANTEAFF; DNA: TGTGCCAGCAGCTCGGAGGTGGGTGCGAACACTGAAGCTTTCTTT; D: .; V: TRBV7-9; size: .; J: TRBJ1-1
CDR3: CASRFDSNYGYTF; DNA: TGCGCCAGCAGATTCGACAGTAACTATGGCTACACCTTC; D: .; V: TRBV5-1; size: .; J: TRBJ1-2
CDR3: CATPGTGGYNEQFF; DNA: TGTGCCACCCCCGGGACAGGGGGCTACAATGAGCAGTTCTTC; D: TRBD1; V: TRBV2; size: .; J: TRBJ2-1
CDR3: CASSLRSGGMYEQYF; DNA: TGTGCCAGCAGCTTAAGAAGCGGGGGGATGTACGAGCAGTACTTC; D: TRBD2; V: TRBV11-2; size: .; J: TRBJ2-7
CDR3: CASSSVVTGTGGSEQYF; DNA: TGTGCCAGCAGCTCTGTAGTAACCGGGACAGGGGGCTCCGAGCAGTACTTC; D: TRBD1; V: TRBV5-6; size: .; J: TRBJ2-7
CDR3: CASSEGGGAIETQYF; DNA: TGCGCCAGCAGTGAAGGCGGGGGGGCGATTGAGACCCAGTACTTC; D: TRBD2; V: TRBV10-2; size: .; J: TRBJ2-5
CDR3: CASSLIEAFF; DNA: TGTGCCAGCAGCTTAATTGAAGCTTTCTTT; D: .; V: TRBV7-9; size: .; J: TRBJ1-1
CDR3: CADPRERPPDTQYF; DNA: TGTGCCGACCCCCGGGAGAGGCCTCCAGATACGCAGTATTTT; D: .; V: TRBV7-6; size: .; J: TRBJ2-3
CDR3: CASGFVGQFNGYTF; DNA: TGTGCCAGCGGGTTCGTTGGACAGTTTAATGGCTACACCTTC; D: .; V: TRBV27; size: .; J: TRBJ1-2
CDR3: CASSWDRGSYEQYF; DNA: TGTGCCAGCAGCTGGGACAGGGGGTCCTACGAGCAGTACTTC; D: TRBD1; V: TRBV7-6; size: .; J: TRBJ2-7
CDR3: CASSLARTAEAFF; DNA: TGTGCCAGCAGCTTAGCCCGGACGGCGGAAGCTTTCTTT; D: .; V: TRBV7-6; size: once; J: TRBJ1-1
CDR3: CSVEFPNFNYGYTF; DNA: TGCAGCGTTGAGTTCCCGAATTTTAACTATGGCTACACCTTC; D: .; V: TRBV29-1; size: .; J: TRBJ1-2
CDR3: CASTNSGTGGFYEQYF; DNA: TGTGCCAGCACCAACTCCGGGACAGGGGGTTTCTACGAGCAGTACTTC; D: TRBD1; V: TRBV28; size: .; J: TRBJ2-7
CDR3: CASSPGTSHSYNEQFF; DNA: TGTGCCAGCAGCCCAGGGACTTCACACTCCTACAATGAGCAGTTCTTC; D: .; V: TRBV11-2; size: .; J: TRBJ2-1
CDR3: CASSLDRGNQPQHF; DNA: TGTGCCAGCAGCCTCGACAGGGGAAATCAGCCCCAGCATTTT; D: TRBD1; V: TRBV5-4; size: few; J: TRBJ1-5
CDR3: CASSPRWWNQPQHF; DNA: TGTGCCAGCAGCCCACGGTGGTGGAATCAGCCCCAGCATTTT; D: .; V: TRBV21-1; size: once; J: TRBJ1-5
CDR3: CASSPWTGDLGEQFF; DNA: TGTGCCAGCAGCCCCTGGACAGGAGATTTGGGTGAGCAGTTCTTC; D: TRBD1; V: TRBV5-4; size: .; J: TRBJ2-1
CDR3: CARTGGGFSNTEAFF; DNA: TGTGCCCGGACGGGGGGGGGATTTTCGAACACTGAAGCTTTCTTT; D: .; V: TRBV30; size: .; J: TRBJ1-1
CDR3: CASSLRTNAYEQYF; DNA: TGTGCCAGCAGTTTAAGGACTAATGCCTACGAGCAGTACTTC; D: .; V: TRBV27; size: .; J: TRBJ2-7
CDR3: CASSPRSSGVHEQYF; DNA: TGTGCCAGCAGCCCCCGGAGTAGCGGGGTCCACGAGCAGTACTTC; D: TRBD2; V: TRBV14; size: .; J: TRBJ2-7
CDR3: CASSLNSPGGEKLFF; DNA: TGTGCCAGCAGCTTAAATTCCCCCGGTGGTGAAAAACTGTTTTTT; D: .; V: TRBV7-6; size: once; J: TRBJ1-4
CDR3: CASSTTGGAGGYTF; DNA: TGTGCCAGCAGTACCACAGGGGGCGCGGGGGGCTACACCTTC; D: TRBD1; V: TRBV27; size: few; J: TRBJ1-2
CDR3: CASSQVAKGATSYEQYF; DNA: TGCGCCAGCAGCCAAGTGGCAAAGGGGGCCACCTCCTACGAGCAGTACTTC; D: TRBD1; V: TRBV4-1; size: once; J: TRBJ2-7
CDR3: CASSPMGGRAQHEQFF; DNA: TGTGCCAGCAGCCCCATGGGCGGGAGGGCCCAGCATGAGCAGTTCTTC; D: TRBD2; V: TRBV9; size: few; J: TRBJ2-1
CDR3: CASSQPGGYEGYTF; DNA: TGTGCCAGCAGCCAACCGGGAGGGTATGAGGGCTACACCTTC; D: .; V: TRBV7-9; size: .; J: TRBJ1-2
CDR3: CATSRDLGGSQPQHF; DNA: TGTGCCACCAGCAGAGATCTGGGCGGCAGTCAGCCCCAGCATTTT; D: .; V: TRBV15; size: .; J: TRBJ1-5